This is a list of T cell receptor beta chains from one sample in a study of Graves' ophthalmopathy and Graves' hyperthyroidism. TCRdb used MiXCR to reprocess the multiplex PCR reads, holding one entry per CDR3 protein. The data contain roughly 600,000 distinct CDR3 sequences, about 35% of them singletons. Sequencing was done on a sample of peripheral blood or thyroid tissue (not recorded which). The source of these receptors is an adult man with Graves' hyperthyroidism. CDR3s include the opening cysteine and the closing phenylalanine or tryptophan. Where a row states a size, it is once, few, many or the class of an expanded clone; other rows omit it.

>TRBV29-1|NA
CSGRTGGYGYTF
>TRBV19|many
CASSSGTGTLNYGYTF
>TRBV2|NA
CASRRQGPGLYGYTF
>TRBV12-3/TRBV12-4|NA
CASSLSGPGTLGPQHF
>TRBV2|NA
CASSGLQSSTEAFF
>TRBV19|many
CASSPQGMGTEAFF
>TRBV7-3|NA
CASSAPSGAYNEQFF
>TRBV3-1|NA
CASSQGDRTQYF
>TRBV7-9|many
CASSFGQGYEQYF
>TRBV6-4|few
CASSDPEPGQYDSEQYF
>TRBV13|NA
CASSLGPGGFGTGELFF
>TRBV13|many
CASSLAEGYTEAFF
>TRBV2|many
CASSEENSYQPQHF
>TRBV12-3/TRBV12-4|NA
CASSLGATQFPTGNSPLHF
>TRBV29-1|many
CSVEATGDGTEAFF
>TRBV7-2|many
CASSSLVNPYEQYF
>TRBV5-1|NA
CASSLRGGPYF
>TRBV12-5|many
CASGSAGTRNSPLHF
>TRBV4-1|few
CASSPNTDPGAFF
>TRBV12-3/TRBV12-4|NA
CASSFGTALFF
>TRBV7-6|NA
CASSPPGGREGGYTF
>TRBV11-1|NA
CAWSVTPVVVAEAFF
>TRBV10-3|many
CAISGGPRTASGNTIYF
>TRBV9|few
CASSAHPGAAGFF
>TRBV7-2|many
CASSLDRGHLYEQYF
>TRBV7-9|NA
CASSLELSGGSNNQPQHF
>TRBV19|many
CASRHSGGYTEAFF
>TRBV29-1|NA
CSSTSTGVGYTEAFF
>TRBV29-1|few
CSVITSTDTQYF
>TRBV5-6|many
CASSSTGGYYGYTF
>TRBV10-3|many
CAISESGQGATGELFF
>TRBV11-2|NA
CASSLSSGQGAFF
>TRBV2|NA
CASSLEGRRSEAFF
>TRBV29-1|NA
CSVGQGAFLETQYF
>TRBV29-1|NA
CSVPYAGYGYAF
>TRBV19|few
CASSTPGQGHDTQYF
>TRBV29-1|NA
CSVEPTGFDTQYF
>TRBV5-1|NA
CASSFGVTNYGYTF
>TRBV4-1|few
CASSRDGTGGYTGELFF
>TRBV28|many
CATILQGAEKTQYF
>TRBV28|many
CASSFVNSYEQYF
>TRBV7-6|many
CASSLLQGDYEQYF
>TRBV6-1|few
CASRTRATNEKLFF
>TRBV10-3|NA
CAIRWTGSSGNQPQHF
>TRBV5-1|NA
CASSPGSTGDSPLHF
>TRBV5-1|many
CASSLVGTGESEAFF
>TRBV2|NA
CASRPVGQGSYEQYF
>TRBV7-8|many
CASSLGTGGYEKLFF
>TRBV7-2|many
CASSLRTGGNQPQHF
>TRBV7-2|few
CASSLSTSTDTQYF
>TRBV2|NA
CANAGGRGNEQFF
>TRBV19|many
CASSIFGSPLHF
>TRBV10-3|many
CAISEPQLVVNTGELFF
>TRBV10-3|NA
CASSLQGPPSNQPQHF
>TRBV11-2|NA
CASSLAEGSEVGNTIYF
>TRBV10-2|many
CAKPGQALSGNTIYF
>TRBV29-1|few
CSVATGTGLSYEQYF
>TRBV15|NA
CATSTGTGRTEAFF
>TRBV7-6|many
CASSLTADRSGAFF
>TRBV25-1|many
CASRTGAMNTEAFF